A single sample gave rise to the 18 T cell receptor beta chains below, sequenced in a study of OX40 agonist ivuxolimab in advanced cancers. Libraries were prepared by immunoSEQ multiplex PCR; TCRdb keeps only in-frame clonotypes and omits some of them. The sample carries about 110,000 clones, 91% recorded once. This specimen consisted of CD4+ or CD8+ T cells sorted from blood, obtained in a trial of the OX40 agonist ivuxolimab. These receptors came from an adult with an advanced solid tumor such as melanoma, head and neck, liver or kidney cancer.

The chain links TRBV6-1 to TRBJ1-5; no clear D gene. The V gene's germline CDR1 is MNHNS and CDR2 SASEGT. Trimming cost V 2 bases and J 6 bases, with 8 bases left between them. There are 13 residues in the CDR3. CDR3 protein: CASSERGSQPQHF. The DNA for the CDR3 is TGTGCCAGCAGTGAACGTGGTAGTCAGCCCCAGCATTTT.

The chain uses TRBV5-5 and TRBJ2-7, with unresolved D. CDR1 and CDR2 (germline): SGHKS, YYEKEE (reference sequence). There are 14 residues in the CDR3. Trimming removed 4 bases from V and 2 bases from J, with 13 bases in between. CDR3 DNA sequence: TGTGCCAGCAGCCCCTCGGGTCCACCCTACGAGCAGTACTTC. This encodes CASSPSGPPYEQYF.

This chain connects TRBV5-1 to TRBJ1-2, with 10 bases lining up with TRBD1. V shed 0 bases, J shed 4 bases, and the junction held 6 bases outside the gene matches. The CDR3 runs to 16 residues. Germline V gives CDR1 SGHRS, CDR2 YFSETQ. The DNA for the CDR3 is TGCGCCAGCAGCTTGGAGGGACAGGGGTCGGGCTATGGCTACACCTTC. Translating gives CASSLEGQGSGYGYTF.

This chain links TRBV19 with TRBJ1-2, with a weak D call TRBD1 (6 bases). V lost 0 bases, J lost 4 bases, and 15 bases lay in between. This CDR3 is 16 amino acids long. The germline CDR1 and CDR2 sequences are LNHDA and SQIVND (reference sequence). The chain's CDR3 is CASSIETDSSFYGYTF. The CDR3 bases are TGTGCCAGTAGTATAGAGACGGACAGCAGCTTCTATGGCTACACCTTC.

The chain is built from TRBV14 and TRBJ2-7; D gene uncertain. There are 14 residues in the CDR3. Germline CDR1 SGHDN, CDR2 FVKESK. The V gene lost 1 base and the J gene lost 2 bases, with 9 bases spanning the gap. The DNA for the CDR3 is TGTGCCAGCAGCCAAGGACTGTCAACCTACGAGCAGTACTTC. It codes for CASSQGLSTYEQYF.

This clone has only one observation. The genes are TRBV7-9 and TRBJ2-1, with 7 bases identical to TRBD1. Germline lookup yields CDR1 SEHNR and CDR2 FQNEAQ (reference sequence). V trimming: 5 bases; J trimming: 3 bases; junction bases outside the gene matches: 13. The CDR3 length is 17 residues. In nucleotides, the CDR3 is TGTGCCAGCAGCCAACCTACAGGGGAACCTTTCTACAATGAGCAGTTCTTC. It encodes CASSQPTGEPFYNEQFF.

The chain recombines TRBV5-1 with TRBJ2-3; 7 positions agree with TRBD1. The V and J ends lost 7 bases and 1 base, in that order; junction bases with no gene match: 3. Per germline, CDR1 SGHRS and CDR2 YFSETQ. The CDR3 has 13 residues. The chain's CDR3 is CASSGTGTDTQYF. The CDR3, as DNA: TGCGCCAGCTCCGGGACAGGCACAGATACGCAGTATTTT.

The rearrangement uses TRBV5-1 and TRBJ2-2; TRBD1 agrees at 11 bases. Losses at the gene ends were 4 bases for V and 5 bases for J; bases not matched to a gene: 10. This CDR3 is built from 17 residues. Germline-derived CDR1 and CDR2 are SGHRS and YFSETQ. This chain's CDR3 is CASSISGQGAGTGELFF. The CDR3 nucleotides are TGCGCCAGCAGCATCTCAGGACAGGGGGCTGGTACCGGGGAGCTGTTTTTT.

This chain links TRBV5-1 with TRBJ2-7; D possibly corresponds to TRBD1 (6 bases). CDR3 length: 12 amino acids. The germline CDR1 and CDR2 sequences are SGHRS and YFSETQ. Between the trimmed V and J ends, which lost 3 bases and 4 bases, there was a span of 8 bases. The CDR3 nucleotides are TGCGCCAGCAGCTGGGACAAATACGAGCAGTACTTC. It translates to CASSWDKYEQYF.

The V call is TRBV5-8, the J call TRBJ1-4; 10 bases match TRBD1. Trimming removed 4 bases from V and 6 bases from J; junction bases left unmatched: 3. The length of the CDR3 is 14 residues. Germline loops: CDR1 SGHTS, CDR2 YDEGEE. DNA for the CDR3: TGTGCCAGCAGCATTGACAGGGGGCATGAAAAACTGTTTTTT. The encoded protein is CASSIDRGHEKLFF.

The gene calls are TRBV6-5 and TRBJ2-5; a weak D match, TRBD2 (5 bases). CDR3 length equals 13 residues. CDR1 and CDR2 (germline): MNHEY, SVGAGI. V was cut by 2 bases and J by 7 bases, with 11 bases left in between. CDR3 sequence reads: CASSYTYRGTQYF. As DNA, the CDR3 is TGTGCCAGCAGTTACACCTATCGGGGGACCCAGTACTTC.

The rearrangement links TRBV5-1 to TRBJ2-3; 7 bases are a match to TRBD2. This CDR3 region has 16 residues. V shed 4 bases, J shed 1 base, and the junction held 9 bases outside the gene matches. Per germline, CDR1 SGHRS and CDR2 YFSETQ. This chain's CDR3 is CASSPVFGGGTDTQYF. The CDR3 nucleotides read TGCGCCAGCAGCCCCGTGTTTGGGGGGGGCACAGATACGCAGTATTTT.

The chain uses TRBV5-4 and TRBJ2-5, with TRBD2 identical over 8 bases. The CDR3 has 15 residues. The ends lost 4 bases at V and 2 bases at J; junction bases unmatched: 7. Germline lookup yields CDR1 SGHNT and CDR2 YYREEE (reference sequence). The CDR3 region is CASSLGRGAQETQYF. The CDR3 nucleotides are TGTGCCAGCAGCCTTGGGCGGGGGGCTCAAGAGACCCAGTACTTC. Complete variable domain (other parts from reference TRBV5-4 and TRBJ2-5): ETGVTQSPTHLIKTRGQQVTLRCSSQSGHNTVSWYQQALGQGPQFIFQYYREEENGRGNFPPRFSGLQFPNYSSELNVNALELDDSALYLCASSLGRGAQETQYFGPGTRLLVL.

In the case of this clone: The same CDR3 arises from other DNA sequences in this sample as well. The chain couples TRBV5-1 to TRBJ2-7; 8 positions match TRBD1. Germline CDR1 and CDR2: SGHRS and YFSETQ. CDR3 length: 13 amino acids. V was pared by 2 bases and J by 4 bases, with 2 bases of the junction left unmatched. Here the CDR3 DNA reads TGCGCCAGCAGCTTTCAGGGGGCTTACGAGCAGTACTTC. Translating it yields CASSFQGAYEQYF.

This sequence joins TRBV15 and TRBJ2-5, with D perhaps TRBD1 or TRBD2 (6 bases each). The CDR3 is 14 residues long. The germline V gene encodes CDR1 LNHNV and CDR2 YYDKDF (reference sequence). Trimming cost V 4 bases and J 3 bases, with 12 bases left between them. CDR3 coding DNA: TGTGCCACCAGCACGGGGGCGGGCGAAGAGACCCAGTACTTC. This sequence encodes CATSTGAGEETQYF.

The CDR3 coding sequence is TGTGCCAGCAGGGCGGGACAGGGGATAAACATTCAGTACTTC. This gives the protein CASRAGQGINIQYF. V and J are TRBV11-2 and TRBJ2-4; 10 nucleotides align to TRBD1. CDR1 is SGHAT, CDR2 FQNNGV, per germline. The CDR3 sequence is 14 residues long. The J segment lost 6 bases and the V segment lost 6 bases, leaving 5 bases of the junction unmatched.

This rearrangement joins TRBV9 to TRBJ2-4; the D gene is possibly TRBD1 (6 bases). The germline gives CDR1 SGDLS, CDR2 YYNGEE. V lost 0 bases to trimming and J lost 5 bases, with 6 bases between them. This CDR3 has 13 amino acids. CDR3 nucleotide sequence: TGTGCCAGCAGCGTAGGACAGGAAAACATTCAGTACTTC. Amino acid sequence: CASSVGQENIQYF.

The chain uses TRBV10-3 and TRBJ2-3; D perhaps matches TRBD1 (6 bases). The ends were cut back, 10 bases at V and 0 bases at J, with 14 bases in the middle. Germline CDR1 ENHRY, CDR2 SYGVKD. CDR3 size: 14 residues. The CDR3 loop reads CATKGGPSTDTQYF. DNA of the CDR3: TGTGCCACGAAAGGGGGACCTAGCACAGATACGCAGTATTTT.